The 29 T cell receptor beta chains given below trace back to one sample, sequenced in a study of identical twins. TCRdb independently ran MiXCR on the 5' RACE reads; one entry per CDR3 protein. The sample shows hundreds of distinct CDR3 sequences, roughly 77% of them seen only once. Sequenced input: memory (CD45RO+) T cells sorted from blood. These receptors all stem from a woman aged 18-29 years in good health. This table probably holds off-target reads from a library built for another chain.

The V call is TRBV7-2, the J call TRBJ2-3; perhaps TRBD2 as D (5 bases). V shed 4 bases and J shed 2 bases, with 13 bases lying between them. This CDR3 spans 15 amino acids. Germline V gives CDR1 SGHTA, CDR2 FQGNSA. Here the CDR3 reads CASSSHGGYTDTQYF. CDR3 nucleotide sequence: TGTGCCAGCAGCTCCCACGGCGGGTACACAGATACGCAGTATTTT. Using reference TRBV7-2 and TRBJ2-3 for the parts outside the CDR3, the full variable domain is GAGVSQSPSNKVTEKGKDVELRCDPISGHTALYWYRQSLGQGLEFLIYFQGNSAPDKSGLPSDRFSAERTGGSVSTLTIQRTQQEDSAVYLCASSSHGGYTDTQYFGPGTRLTVL.

This chain uses TRBV5-1 with TRBJ2-1, with unresolved D. The CDR3 is 17 amino acids. The germline gives CDR1 SGHRS, CDR2 YFSETQ. The ends were cut back, 3 bases at V and 0 bases at J, with 16 bases in the middle. CDR3 region: CASSSLGSLSSYNEQFF. In DNA, the CDR3 is TGCGCCAGCAGCTCCTTGGGTAGCTTAAGCTCCTACAATGAGCAGTTCTTC.

This chain joins TRBV4-3 and TRBJ2-7; the D gene is possibly TRBD1 (5 bases). Deletions cut 1 base from V and 3 bases from J, with 13 bases between. The CDR3 runs to 15 residues. Germline-derived CDR1 and CDR2 are LGHNA and YSLEER. The CDR3 protein is CASSQAGQGNYEQYF. The CDR3 bases are TGCGCCAGCAGCCAAGCTGGGCAGGGAAACTACGAGCAGTACTTC.

The gene calls are TRBV25-1 and TRBJ1-1; 7 bases align to TRBD1. In germline, CDR1 is MGHDK, CDR2 SYGVNS. With 0 bases clipped from V and 5 bases from J, the junction kept 6 bases outside the gene matches. CDR3 length equals 15 residues. The CDR3 protein is CASSEYTQGVTEAFF. CDR3 in DNA: TGTGCCAGCAGTGAATACACCCAGGGGGTTACTGAAGCTTTCTTT. Full variable domain (outside the CDR3, taken from reference TRBV25-1 and TRBJ1-1): EADIYQTPRYLVIGTGKKITLECSQTMGHDKMYWYQQDPGMELHLIHYSYGVNSTEKGDLSSESTVSRIRTEHFPLTLESARPSHTSQYLCASSEYTQGVTEAFFGQGTRLTVV.

This chain links TRBV27 with TRBJ1-2; TRBD1 matches at 7 bases. The junction had 9 bases not matched to a gene; V was cut back by 4 bases and J by 1 base. CDR3 length equals 16 residues. Germline V CDR1 and CDR2: MNHEY, SMNVEV (reference sequence). Written as DNA, the CDR3 is TGTGCCAGCAGTTCCATTTCACAGGGGATTAACTATGGCTACACCTTC. This sequence encodes CASSSISQGINYGYTF.

J is TRBJ2-5 and V is TRBV5-6; no clear D gene. V lost 1 base and J lost 3, with 7 bases in between. Germline CDR1 is SGHDT and CDR2 is YYEEEE. This CDR3 has 13 amino acids. The CDR3 loop is CASSLSPKETQYF. Here the CDR3 DNA reads TGTGCCAGCAGCTTGTCGCCGAAAGAGACCCAGTACTTC. The full variable domain, rest sourced from reference TRBV5-6 and TRBJ2-5, is DAGVTQSPTHLIKTRGQQVTLRCSPKSGHDTVSWYQQALGQGPQFIFQYYEEEERQRGNFPDRFSGHQFPNYSSELNVNALLLGDSALYLCASSLSPKETQYFGPGTRLLVL.

J is TRBJ2-3 and V is TRBV7-9; TRBD2 is a possible D gene (5 bases). Germline V gives CDR1 SEHNR, CDR2 FQNEAQ (reference sequence). Trimming removed 5 bases at V and 3 bases at J, with 12 bases between. The CDR3 runs to 14 residues. This chain's CDR3 is CASSHRGSTDTQYF. CDR3 bases: TGTGCCAGCAGCCACAGAGGGAGTACAGATACGCAGTATTTT.

There are a few counts of this clonotype. The V gene is TRBV30, the J gene TRBJ2-1, with D possibly TRBD2 on 5 matching bases. The CDR3 is 15 residues long. Germline V gene sequence: CDR1 GTSNPN, CDR2 SVGIG (reference sequence). The ends were cut back, 7 bases at V and 9 bases at J, with 25 bases in the middle. CDR3 in DNA: TGTGCCTTAACTTACACGGGGAGCACAAGAGTTGAGCAGTTCTTC. The encoded protein is CALTYTGSTRVEQFF.

This rearrangement joins TRBV11-2 to TRBJ2-3; D could derive from TRBD1 or TRBD2 (5 bases each). Germline assignment: CDR1 SGHAT and CDR2 FQNNGV. CDR3 size: 14 residues. The V and J ends lost 6 bases and 1 base respectively, with 11 bases between them. The CDR3 bases are TGTGCCAGCAGTGAGGGGCTGGGCACAGATACGCAGTATTTT. Translated, it gives CASSEGLGTDTQYF.

The rearrangement uses TRBV6-2 or TRBV6-3 and TRBJ2-7, with no clear D. The CDR3 sequence is 12 residues long. Germline V gene data show CDR1 as MNHEY and CDR2 as SVGEGT. Trimming shortened V by 2 bases and J by 5 bases, and 7 bases separated the two germline ends. The CDR3 here is CASSYVGHEQYF. Here the CDR3 DNA reads TGTGCCAGCAGTTACGTGGGCCACGAGCAGTACTTC.

The genes are TRBV7-9 and TRBJ2-3, with 11 bases identical to TRBD2. Germline trimming cut 5 bases from V and 0 bases from J; bases unmatched to any gene: 7. Germline CDR1 and CDR2: SEHNR and FQNEAQ (reference sequence). The CDR3 is 17 residues long. CDR3 in amino acids: CASSLWGTSGSTDTQYF. In DNA, the CDR3 is TGTGCCAGCAGCCTGTGGGGGACTAGCGGCAGCACAGATACGCAGTATTTT.

This chain connects TRBV6-1 to TRBJ2-7; D not certain. Germline assignment: CDR1 MNHNS and CDR2 SASEGT. CDR3 length: 14 residues. Trimming pared 5 bases from V and 0 bases from J, leaving 11 bases between. DNA of the CDR3: TGTGCCAGCAGTACCCGGGTGAGCTCCTACGAGCAGTACTTC. It translates to CASSTRVSSYEQYF.

This sequence joins TRBV6-2 or TRBV6-3 and TRBJ2-2; D gene uncertain. The length of the CDR3 is 14 residues. CDR1 MNHEY and CDR2 SVGEGT come from the germline V gene. Trimming cost V 5 bases and J 5 bases, with 12 bases left between them. This chain's CDR3 is CASSHTARTGELFF. The CDR3 DNA sequence: TGTGCCAGCAGTCACACCGCAAGGACCGGGGAGCTGTTTTTT.

The rearrangement joins TRBV3-1 to TRBJ2-5, with D hard to call. The CDR3 sequence is 14 residues long. Per germline, CDR1 LGHDT and CDR2 YNNKEL (reference sequence). V lost 6 bases, J lost 2 bases, and 13 bases lay in between. The CDR3 sequence: CASSHLDGQETQYF. The CDR3 DNA follows: TGTGCCAGCAGTCATTTAGACGGGCAAGAGACCCAGTACTTC.

The V call is TRBV30, the J call TRBJ2-2; 7 positions agree with TRBD2. Trimming at V came to 2 bases and at J to 12 bases, leaving 18 bases not matched to a gene. The CDR3 contains 16 residues. Germline-derived CDR1 and CDR2 are GTSNPN and SVGIG (reference sequence). CDR3 loop: CAWSNPQRGLDWKLFF. CDR3 nucleotide sequence: TGTGCCTGGAGTAACCCCCAGCGGGGCCTGGACTGGAAGCTGTTTTTT.

This chain joins TRBV2 and TRBJ2-6, with D tentatively TRBD1 or TRBD2 (5 bases each). V was cut by 2 bases and J by 14 bases, with 7 bases left in between. The CDR3 loop spans 11 amino acids. Germline V gene data show CDR1 as SNHLY and CDR2 as FYNNEI. CDR3 DNA sequence: TGTGCCAGCAGTGAATGGGGACTCCTGACTTTC. This encodes CASSEWGLLTF.

The chain links TRBV28 to TRBJ2-7; 9 positions match TRBD1. Germline V CDR1 and CDR2: MDHEN, SYDVKM. Germline trimming cut 4 bases from V and 4 bases from J; bases unmatched to any gene: 8. This CDR3 is built from 15 residues. DNA for the CDR3: TGTGCCAGCAGTTCCGTGGGACAGGGAAATTACGAGCAGTACTTC. Protein product: CASSSVGQGNYEQYF. Using reference TRBV28 and TRBJ2-7 for the parts outside the CDR3, the full variable domain is DVKVTQSSRYLVKRTGEKVFLECVQDMDHENMFWYRQDPGLGLRLIYFSYDVKMKEKGDIPEGYSVSREKKERFSLILESASTNQTSMYLCASSSVGQGNYEQYFGPGTRLTVT.

J is TRBJ2-7 and V is TRBV6-1, with no clear D. Trimming took 5 bases from V and 2 from J, leaving 13 bases between them. Germline V gives CDR1 MNHNS, CDR2 SASEGT. The CDR3 sequence is 14 residues long. CDR3 DNA sequence: TGTGCCAGCAGTCCCGACGCGTTGCCCTACGAGCAGTACTTC. It encodes CASSPDALPYEQYF.

The chain links TRBV4-3 to TRBJ2-1; the D gene is possibly TRBD2 (6 bases). The V end was cut by 1 base, the J end by 7 bases, with 11 bases between. Germline V gene sequence: CDR1 LGHNA, CDR2 YSLEER. The CDR3 consists of 14 residues. CDR3 loop: CASSQVRGRNEQFF. The CDR3 nucleotides read TGCGCCAGCAGCCAAGTTAGAGGGAGGAATGAGCAGTTCTTC.

The rearrangement links TRBV6-1 to TRBJ2-5; TRBD1 might be the D (6 bases). V was clipped by 6 bases and J by 1 base, with 18 bases between them. Germline CDR1 reads MNHNS; CDR2 reads SASEGT. The CDR3 is 16 residues long. DNA for the CDR3: TGTGCCAGCAGCCGTCCCCCTACAGGGATCCAAGAGACCCAGTACTTC. This codes for CASSRPPTGIQETQYF.

J is TRBJ2-5 and V is TRBV27; TRBD2 agrees at 7 bases. The ends lost 8 bases at V and 5 bases at J; junction bases unmatched: 26. This CDR3 has 19 residues. Germline V CDR1 and CDR2: MNHEY, SMNVEV (reference sequence). The DNA for the CDR3 is TGTGCCAGCTACTCTTATGCGCCGGGACTAATGGAAACCGGGGAGACCCAGTACTTC. Its protein product is CASYSYAPGLMETGETQYF.

The genes are TRBV4-3 and TRBJ2-2; the D is unclear. Trimming took off 1 base at V and 2 bases at J, with 8 bases between the two ends. The CDR3 runs to 15 residues. Germline-derived CDR1 and CDR2 are LGHNA and YSLEER. CDR3 loop: CASSQGSRNTGELFF. CDR3 sequence (DNA): TGCGCCAGCAGCCAAGGGAGCCGAAACACCGGGGAGCTGTTTTTT.

The V call is TRBV29-1, the J call TRBJ2-3; TRBD1 aligns across 7 bases. Germline CDR1 reads SQVTM; CDR2 reads ANQGSEA. The trim removed 7 bases at V and 2 bases at J, leaving 6 bases unmatched. The CDR3 totals 13 residues. The CDR3 DNA is TGCAGCGACTGGGACAGCTACACAGATACGCAGTATTTT. This encodes CSDWDSYTDTQYF.

In the case of this clonotype: One end of the junction varies from germline; a read error may be responsible. This sequence joins TRBV27 and TRBJ1-2; D is perhaps TRBD1 (6 bases). The CDR3 totals 13 residues. The germline CDR1 and CDR2 sequences are MNHEY and SMNVEV (reference sequence). The CDR3 nucleotides are TGTGCCAGCAGTTTAACCCGACAGGCCGGCTACTCCTTC. It specifies CASSLTRQAGYSF.

The chain couples TRBV2 to TRBJ2-1, with 9 bases lining up with TRBD1. Germline V gene sequence: CDR1 SNHLY, CDR2 FYNNEI. Trimming removed 7 bases from V and 8 bases from J; junction bases left unmatched: 9. The CDR3 runs to 14 residues. The chain's CDR3 is CASIRDRVPHEQFF. DNA of the CDR3: TGTGCCAGCATCCGGGACAGGGTCCCCCATGAGCAGTTCTTC.

By frequency in the sample, this clonotype is hyperexpanded. This chain connects TRBV28 to TRBJ2-5; no clear D. CDR1 is MDHEN and CDR2 is SYDVKM in the germline V gene. The CDR3 covers 13 residues. Between the trimmed V and J ends, which lost 3 bases and 1 base, there was a span of 6 bases. This CDR3 reads CASSFGGQETQYF. In DNA, the CDR3 is TGTGCCAGCAGTTTCGGCGGCCAAGAGACCCAGTACTTC.

V usage is TRBV27 and J usage is TRBJ2-7; 13 bases fit TRBD2. Germline lookup yields CDR1 MNHEY and CDR2 SMNVEV (reference sequence). The CDR3 loop spans 14 amino acids. J was trimmed by 7 bases and V by 2 bases; bases with no gene match: 2. The DNA for the CDR3 is TGTGCCAGCAGTTTAGGGGGACTAGCGGGAGAGCAGTACTTC. This codes for CASSLGGLAGEQYF.

The CDR3 here is CASSLRTDPQETQYF. DNA for the CDR3: TGTGCCAGCAGCCTTAGGACGGACCCCCAAGAGACCCAGTACTTC. The chain uses TRBV5-6 and TRBJ2-5; no reliable D call. Germline loops: CDR1 SGHDT, CDR2 YYEEEE. Trimming removed 4 bases from V and 1 base from J, with 14 bases in between. The CDR3 is made up of 15 amino acids.

V and J are TRBV10-3 and TRBJ2-1; perhaps TRBD2 as D (5 bases). CDR1 is ENHRY, CDR2 SYGVKD, per germline. V shed 9 bases and J shed 6 bases, with 6 bases lying between them. The CDR3 has 10 residues. The CDR3 coding sequence is TGTGCCATAGGGAGCAATGAGCAGTTCTTC. It codes for CAIGSNEQFF.